The 32 T cell receptor beta chains below all came from one sample that was sequenced in a study of T cells in Graves' hyperthyroidism and ophthalmopathy. The CDR3 regions of TCR beta were amplified from RNA transcripts. HTBI primers were used for first-round RT-PCR of the TCR CDR3. TCRdb redid the calling of the multiplex PCR reads with MiXCR, one entry per CDR3 protein. The sample contains roughly 500,000 distinct CDR3 sequences, around 45% of which appear only once. Sequenced sample: peripheral blood or thyroid tissue (not recorded which). Receptor source: an adult woman with Graves' disease, either hyperthyroidism or ophthalmopathy (not recorded which).

A word on this clonotype: This may arise from a read error, as a much more abundant clone is one base away. The CDR3 bases are TGCAGTGCTAGTTACAGGGAGGGTCATGGCCACACCTTC. It translates to CSASYREGHGHTF. The chain combines TRBV20-1 with TRBJ1-2, with TRBD1 as a possible D gene (6 bases). Germline V gives CDR1 DFQATT, CDR2 SNEGSKA (reference sequence). This CDR3 spans 13 amino acids.

In its sample, this clonotype was seen many times. The V call is TRBV7-2, the J call TRBJ2-5, with 8 bases matching TRBD2. The V gene's germline CDR1 is SGHTA and CDR2 FQGNSA. V dropped 6 bases and J dropped 4; count of bases not matched to a gene: 13. The CDR3 is 16 amino acids. CDR3 DNA: TGTGCCAGCAGTCGGGAGGGAGCGGGAAGGGGAGAGACCCAGTACTTC. It is translated as CASSREGAGRGETQYF.

With respect to this clonotype: With a much larger clone just one base away, this may be a read error. The V gene is TRBV28, the J gene TRBJ1-1; weak D call: TRBD1 (6 bases). Trimming shortened V by 3 bases and J by 11 bases, and 13 bases separated the two germline ends. There are 12 residues in the CDR3. CDR1 is MDHEN, CDR2 SYDVKM, per germline. The CDR3 sequence is CASSLSGGPAFF. The CDR3 coding sequence is TGTGCCAGCAGTTTGAGTGGGGGGCCGGCTTTCTTT.

Concerning this clonotype itself: Germline and junction disagree at one end, which may indicate a read error. The chain carries TRBV25-1 and TRBJ2-5, with 7 bases aligning to TRBD2. In germline, CDR1 is MGHDK, CDR2 SYGVNS. The CDR3 contains 14 residues. The CDR3 bases are TGTACCAGCAGAGAGGCTAGCGGCGGGGAGACCCAGTACTTC. Encoded protein: CTSREASGGETQYF.

The chain uses TRBV19 and TRBJ2-5; D gene ambiguous. The CDR3 runs 12 residues. With 7 bases removed from V and 1 base from J, the gap between germline ends came to 7 bases. Germline V lookup: CDR1 LNHDA, CDR2 SQIVND (reference sequence). The CDR3 nucleotides read TGTGCCAGTATCGGCCGCCAAGAGACCCAGTACTTC. It is translated as CASIGRQETQYF.

This clonotype was observed at least ten times. V gene TRBV6-1 combines with J gene TRBJ2-5; D unclear. V lost 7 bases, J lost 5 bases, and 14 bases lay in between. The germline V gene encodes CDR1 MNHNS and CDR2 SASEGT. This CDR3 is built from 13 residues. CDR3 DNA sequence: TGTGCCAGCACCCCGGGCCCAAGGGAGACCCAGTACTTC. Protein product: CASTPGPRETQYF.

This clonotype appeared a few times. V and J are TRBV25-1 and TRBJ2-5, with D perhaps matching TRBD1 (6 bases). Germline CDR1 reads MGHDK; CDR2 reads SYGVNS. Trimming left V 2 bases short and J 4 bases short, with 11 bases between. The CDR3 extends over 14 amino acids. In DNA form, the CDR3 reads TGTGCCAGCAGTGAAGGGACACCGCGAGAGACCCAGTACTTC. Amino acid sequence: CASSEGTPRETQYF.

The gene calls are TRBV12-3 or TRBV12-4 and TRBJ2-5, with TRBD1 identical over 11 bases. The CDR3 is 14 residues long. The V and J ends lost 6 bases and 3 bases, in that order; junction bases with no gene match: 3. The CDR3 region has the DNA TGTGCCAGCAGCCGGACAGGGGGCGAAGAGACCCAGTACTTC. This translates into CASSRTGGEETQYF.

This clonotype was counted at least ten times. V is TRBV7-3 and J is TRBJ2-2; tentative D call: TRBD1 (5 bases). The length of the CDR3 is 16 residues. Germline V CDR1 and CDR2: SGHTA, FQGTGA. Trimming cost V 5 bases and J 7 bases, with 20 bases left between them. The CDR3 nucleotides are TGTGCCAGCAGCCGCACGTGGGGTTCCCAGGGCGGGGAGCTGTTTTTT. It specifies CASSRTWGSQGGELFF.

This chain links TRBV24-1 with TRBJ2-2; D is ambiguous. Between the trimmed V and J ends, which lost 7 bases and 0 bases, there was a span of 5 bases. Germline CDR1 reads KGHDR; CDR2 reads SFDVKD. The CDR3 has 13 amino acids. The CDR3: CATRTSNTGELFF. As DNA, the CDR3 is TGTGCCACCAGGACTTCGAACACCGGGGAGCTGTTTTTT.

This clonotype appeared many times. The V and J genes are TRBV4-2 and TRBJ1-6; 7 bases are shared with TRBD1. J gave up 7 bases and V 4 bases, and 13 bases lay outside the gene matches. CDR1 and CDR2 from the germline V gene are LGHNA and YNFKEQ. This CDR3 has 17 amino acids. This CDR3 is CASSPRWGGTENSPLHF. Written as DNA, the CDR3 is TGTGCCAGCAGCCCAAGATGGGGCGGGACAGAAAATTCACCCCTCCACTTT.

A word on this clonotype: One end of the junction does not line up with germline, which may come from a read error. The gene calls are TRBV13 and TRBJ2-6; D is undetermined. CDR3 size: 15 residues. Per the germline V gene, CDR1 is PRHDT and CDR2 is FYEKMQ (reference sequence). The CDR3 DNA reads TGTTCCAGCAGCCCCCGGTACTCTGGGGCCAACGTCCTGACTTTC. Translation gives CSSSPRYSGANVLTF. The full variable domain, with the rest looked up from reference TRBV13 and TRBJ2-6, is AAGVIQSPRHLIKEKRETATLKCYPIPRHDTVYWYQQGPGQDPQFLISFYEKMQSDKGSIPDRFSAQQFSDYHSELNMSSLELGDSALYFCSSSPRYSGANVLTFGAGSRLTVL.

The chain has TRBV2 and TRBJ2-2; 11 bases are a match to TRBD2. Trimming cost V 8 bases and J 5 bases; bases outside gene matches: 7. CDR3 length equals 15 residues. Germline-derived CDR1 and CDR2 are SNHLY and FYNNEI. The CDR3, as DNA: TGTGCCAGCCAGCCACTAGCGGGGGTTACCGGGGAGCTGTTTTTT. Translated: CASQPLAGVTGELFF.

The rearrangement joins TRBV7-2 to TRBJ1-2; 8 bases line up with TRBD1. Germline V lookup: CDR1 SGHTA, CDR2 FQGNSA. The V and J ends lost 6 bases and 7 bases, in that order; junction bases with no gene match: 4. The CDR3 is made up of 12 amino acids. CDR3 sequence: CASRRDRSGYTF. The DNA for the CDR3 is TGTGCCAGCAGGAGGGACAGGTCTGGCTACACCTTC.

This clonotype was seen at least ten times. The chain couples TRBV28 to TRBJ2-6; the match to TRBD2 covers 7 bases. The CDR3 runs 16 residues. The ends lost 4 bases at V and 2 bases at J; junction bases unmatched: 5. Germline loops: CDR1 MDHEN, CDR2 SYDVKM. The CDR3 DNA is TGTGCCAGCAGTTCGACAGCGGGGACTGGGGCCAACGTCCTGACTTTC. As protein: CASSSTAGTGANVLTF.

To note about this clonotype: A much larger clone differs by one base, so this may be a read error. This chain joins TRBV10-3 and TRBJ1-2; TRBD1 is a possible D gene (5 bases). Trimming removed 4 bases from V and 5 bases from J, with 11 bases in between. The germline V gene encodes CDR1 ENHRY and CDR2 SYGVKD. The CDR3 spans 13 residues. As DNA, the CDR3 is TGTGCCATCAGTGGGGACCGACCGTATGGCTACACCTTC. It specifies CAISGDRPYGYTF.

The genes are TRBV12-5 and TRBJ2-7; the D call may be TRBD1 or TRBD2 (5 bases each). Germline CDR1 and CDR2: LGHNT and FRNRAP. V lost 0 bases, J lost 0 bases, and 12 bases lay in between. The CDR3 loop spans 16 amino acids. CDR3 sequence (DNA): TGTGCTAGTGGTTTGGTGGGGGTGGACGGCTCCTACGAGCAGTACTTC. It translates to CASGLVGVDGSYEQYF. Together with reference TRBV12-5 and TRBJ2-7, the CDR3 gives the full variable domain: DARVTQTPRHKVTEMGQEVTMRCQPILGHNTVFWYRQTMMQGLELLAYFRNRAPLDDSGMPKDRFSAEMPDATLATLKIQPSEPRDSAVYFCASGLVGVDGSYEQYFGPGTRLTVT.

Details on this clonotype: Just one base apart from a much larger clone, this may be a read error. The CDR3 sequence is CASGPAAELFF. Here the CDR3 DNA reads TGTGCCAGCGGCCCCGCTGCGGAACTGTTTTTT. The chain combines TRBV6-5 with TRBJ1-4; D gene uncertain. The CDR3 contains 11 residues. Looked up from germline, CDR1 is MNHEY and CDR2 is SVGAGI. Deletions cut 8 bases from V and 12 bases from J, with 13 bases between.

The V call is TRBV5-1, the J call TRBJ2-1, with a possible D match to TRBD2 (5 bases). The V and J ends lost 5 bases and 13 bases respectively, with 22 bases between them. The CDR3 is 14 amino acids. Germline V gene sequence: CDR1 SGHRS, CDR2 YFSETQ. The chain's CDR3 is CASSLRGQEEHQFF. The CDR3 DNA is TGCGCCAGCAGTTTGAGAGGGCAGGAGGAGCATCAGTTCTTC. Full variable domain (missing parts from reference TRBV5-1 and TRBJ2-1): KAGVTQTPRYLIKTRGQQVTLSCSPISGHRSVSWYQQTPGQGLQFLFEYFSETQRNKGNFPGRFSGRQFSNSRSEMNVSTLELGDSALYLCASSLRGQEEHQFFGPGTRLTVL.

The chain links TRBV28 to TRBJ2-7; 8 bases map to TRBD1. The CDR3 totals 14 residues. Germline V gene sequence: CDR1 MDHEN, CDR2 SYDVKM. Germline trimming cut 3 bases from V and 5 bases from J; bases unmatched to any gene: 6. As DNA, the CDR3 is TGTGCCAGCAGTTTGGTACAGGGGGACCACGAGCAGTACTTC. It encodes CASSLVQGDHEQYF.

The chain has TRBV7-2 and TRBJ1-2, with no clear D. Per the germline V gene, CDR1 is SGHTA and CDR2 is FQGNSA. The CDR3 spans 15 residues. Trimming took 5 bases from V and 5 from J, leaving 18 bases between them. CDR3 residues: CASSPELGYEYGYTF. The DNA for the CDR3 is TGTGCCAGCAGCCCCGAATTGGGGTATGAGTATGGCTACACCTTC.

CDR3 loop: CASSLAGQGAAGYTF. The CDR3, as DNA: TGTGCCAGCAGCTTAGCCGGGCAGGGGGCGGCTGGCTACACCTTC. The chain employs TRBV7-6 and TRBJ1-2, with 8 bases fitting TRBD1. The CDR3 covers 15 residues. J lost 7 bases, V lost 0 bases, and 7 bases had no gene match. CDR1 is SGHVS and CDR2 is FNYEAQ in the germline V gene.

J is TRBJ2-2 and V is TRBV2; D is ambiguous. The germline V and J ends were trimmed by 0 bases and 3 bases, with 14 bases remaining between them. The germline V gene has CDR1 SNHLY and CDR2 FYNNEI. This CDR3 has 17 amino acids. In DNA, the CDR3 is TGTGCCAGCAGTGAAGCGGAGCGCCAGCAGGACACCGGGGAGCTGTTTTTT. Encoded protein: CASSEAERQQDTGELFF.

The V call is TRBV7-9, the J call TRBJ1-2, with 7 bases matching TRBD1. Germline V gene lookup returns CDR1 SEHNR and CDR2 FQNEAQ (reference sequence). V lost 6 bases to trimming and J lost 3 bases; unmatched junction nucleotides: 7. This CDR3 contains 14 residues. The CDR3 region is CASRRQGTDYGYTF. The DNA for the CDR3 is TGTGCCAGCAGAAGACAGGGAACAGACTATGGCTACACCTTC. Based on the CDR3 plus reference TRBV7-9 and TRBJ1-2, the full variable domain is DTGVSQNPRHKITKRGQNVTFRCDPISEHNRLYWYRQTLGQGPEFLTYFQNEAQLEKSRLLSDRFSAERPKGSFSTLEIQRTEQGDSAMYLCASRRQGTDYGYTFGSGTRLTVV.

J is TRBJ1-2 and V is TRBV7-2, with unresolved D. With 5 bases removed from V and 0 bases from J, the gap between germline ends came to 13 bases. The CDR3 consists of 15 residues. Germline V gene sequence: CDR1 SGHTA, CDR2 FQGNSA. CDR3 nucleotides: TGTGCCAGCAGCCCAGAGTTTGGGCCTAACTATGGCTACACCTTC. Translated: CASSPEFGPNYGYTF.

There are many counts of this clonotype. The chain carries TRBV2 and TRBJ1-5; D ambiguous. CDR3 size: 13 residues. V was shortened by 7 bases and J by 6 bases, with 13 bases between the two germline ends. Germline loops: CDR1 SNHLY, CDR2 FYNNEI. CDR3 sequence (DNA): TGTGCCAGCAAAGAAAGAGGACGTCAGCCCCAGCATTTT. Its protein product is CASKERGRQPQHF.

The CDR3 sequence is CASSPRRQGYGYTF. In nucleotides, the CDR3 is TGTGCCAGCAGCCCGCGCCGACAGGGTTATGGCTACACCTTC. The chain recombines TRBV7-9 with TRBJ1-2, with 7 nucleotides matching TRBD1. Germline CDR1 is SEHNR and CDR2 is FQNEAQ (reference sequence). This CDR3 region has 14 residues. With V trimmed by 5 bases and J by 5 bases, 8 bases remained unmatched.

The chain is built from TRBV15 and TRBJ2-1, with a tentative D call TRBD2 (5 bases). V lost 0 bases to trimming and J lost 1 base, with 10 bases between them. In germline, CDR1 is LNHNV, CDR2 YYDKDF (reference sequence). This CDR3 has 16 amino acids. The CDR3 protein is CATSRDVGVSYNEQFF. As DNA, the CDR3 is TGTGCCACCAGCAGAGATGTCGGGGTATCCTACAATGAGCAGTTCTTC.

The rearrangement joins TRBV28 to TRBJ2-7, with D uncertain. The V end lost 2 bases, the J end lost 7 bases, and 9 bases lay between the germline ends. CDR1 and CDR2 (germline): MDHEN, SYDVKM. This CDR3 spans 12 amino acids. This chain's CDR3 is CASSLRVWEQYF. The CDR3 DNA reads as TGTGCCAGCAGTTTACGGGTCTGGGAGCAGTACTTC.

There are many counts of this clonotype. V gene TRBV12-3 or TRBV12-4 combines with J gene TRBJ1-1, with D possibly TRBD1 on 5 matching bases. The CDR3 spans 14 residues. V dropped 5 bases and J dropped 4 bases, with 14 bases sitting between them. The CDR3: CASSVSWGGTEAFF. In DNA form, the CDR3 reads TGTGCCAGCAGTGTCTCCTGGGGGGGCACTGAAGCTTTCTTT.

The V and J genes are TRBV5-6 and TRBJ2-2; no clear D gene. CDR1 and CDR2 (germline): SGHDT, YYEEEE. V lost 3 bases and J 4 bases, leaving 7 bases between the germline ends. CDR3 length: 13 amino acids. CDR3 region: CASSWWPTGELFF. In DNA, the CDR3 is TGTGCCAGCAGCTGGTGGCCCACCGGGGAGCTGTTTTTT.

This chain connects TRBV11-2 to TRBJ2-6; D may be TRBD1 (6 bases). The CDR3 spans 15 residues. With 8 bases removed from V and 3 bases from J, the gap between germline ends came to 14 bases. Germline values: CDR1 SGHAT, CDR2 FQNNGV. The CDR3 DNA sequence: TGTGCCAGCCACAGTCCAGGGGTTGGGGCCAACGTCCTGACTTTC. Amino acids: CASHSPGVGANVLTF.